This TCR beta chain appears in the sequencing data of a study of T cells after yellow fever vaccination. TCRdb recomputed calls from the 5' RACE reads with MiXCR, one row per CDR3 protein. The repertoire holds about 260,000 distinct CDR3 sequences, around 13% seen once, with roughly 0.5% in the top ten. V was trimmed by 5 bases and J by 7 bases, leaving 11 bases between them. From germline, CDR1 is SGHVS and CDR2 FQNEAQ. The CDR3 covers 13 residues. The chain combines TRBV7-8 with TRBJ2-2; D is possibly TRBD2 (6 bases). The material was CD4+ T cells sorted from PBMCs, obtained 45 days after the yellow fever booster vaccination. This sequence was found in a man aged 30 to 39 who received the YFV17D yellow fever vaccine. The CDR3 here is CASSRYGSGELFF. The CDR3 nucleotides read TGTGCCAGCAGCCGATACGGGAGCGGGGAGCTGTTTTTT.